These T cell receptor beta chains were read from a single sample in a study of beta chain features in type 1 diabetes. TCRdb's table, derived via immunoSEQ multiplex PCR, lists solely in-frame clones and lacks some. The data hold about 330,000 clones, with approximately 10% observed a single time. Material for sequencing was naive CD4+ T cells from blood. The receptor set was obtained from a woman between 25 and 40 years old in good health. CDR3s leave out the opening cysteine and the closing phenylalanine or tryptophan.

cdr3_aa,j_call,v_call
ASSSGQGSLYEQY,TRBJ2-7,TRBV28
ASSPPQQPQH,TRBJ1-5,TRBV28
ASRPDSWNTEAF,TRBJ1-1,TRBV2
AISGESQETQY,TRBJ2-5,TRBV10-3
ASRSGRGWGQPQH,TRBJ1-5,TRBV6-5
SVAFLADSTGELF,TRBJ2-2,TRBV29-1
ASWTVGMGDIQY,TRBJ2-4,TRBV28
ASSEARTGRANTGELF,TRBJ2-2,TRBV28
AWDPRYTGELF,TRBJ2-2,TRBV30
ASSLAKRTGESENTIY,TRBJ1-3,TRBV7-9
ASSPRQETQY,TRBJ2-5,TRBV18
ASTRQGNSYEQY,TRBJ2-7,TRBV7-9
ASSSETSGAFDEQY,TRBJ2-7,TRBV9
ASSLSGLGRYEQY,TRBJ2-7,TRBV7-2
ASSPNRDNEQF,TRBJ2-1,TRBV11-2
ASSSGQVGQPQH,TRBJ1-5,TRBV27
ASSEGVWTGTYEQY,TRBJ2-7,TRBV2
ASSTTGRETQY,TRBJ2-5,TRBV9
ASRSGTSNYGYT,TRBJ1-2,TRBV5-1
ASSYGSSSGNTIY,TRBJ1-3,TRBV7-2
ASSQELDRTYEQY,TRBJ2-7,TRBV4-3
ASSVVASSSEQY,TRBJ2-7,TRBV9
ASSIRYGYT,TRBJ1-2,TRBV19
ASSEAGKDEQY,TRBJ2-7,TRBV2
ASSQGGGGSTDTQY,TRBJ2-3,TRBV4-2
ASNGGVSTDTQY,TRBJ2-3,TRBV5-1
ASSKGAGGTEAF,TRBJ1-1,TRBV5-1
ASSYDRGNEQF,TRBJ2-1,TRBV7-3
ASSLLLGQRSYEQY,TRBJ2-7,TRBV5-6
ASSLDLETQY,TRBJ2-5,TRBV11-2
AWSVLESMPYNEQF,TRBJ2-1,TRBV30